This T cell receptor (beta chain) was captured by sequencing in a study of blood T cells in healthy people across ages. Findings of the study overall: Estimates of diversity drawn from one million T cells were considered underestimates.

Regarding this clonotype: The target antigen is unknown.

Per the germline V gene, CDR1 is DFQATT and CDR2 is SNEGSKA (reference sequence). This CDR3 region has 17 residues. V lost 1 base, J lost 0 bases, and 5 bases stayed unmatched. The donors, healthy Caucasians from Russia, were aged roughly 6 to 100. Next came a second PCR, run for about 7 to 12 cycles, which used a sample-barcoded 5' primer along with a J-beta primer mix. Researchers report that a template-switch adaptor with 12 random nucleotides tagged each cDNA molecule. Via MiXCR, TCRdb re-called the 5' RACE reads, giving one row per CDR3 protein. The sample lists some 1.5 million distinct CDR3 sequences; roughly 27% were seen once.

Sample: blood. This TCR came from a woman under 40 in good health. The chain employs TRBV20-1 and TRBJ2-1; TRBD2 matches 11 bases. CDR3 coding DNA: TGCAGTGCTAGAGCACTAGCGGGAGACTTCTCCTACAATGAGCAGTTCTTC. Protein sequence: CSARALAGDFSYNEQFF.